One and the same sample provided the 12 T cell receptor beta chains below, sequenced in a study of shared clonotypes between healthy human individuals. The naive CD8 fraction comprised CD45RO-negative cells positively selected for CCR7 and excluded terminally differentiated effector memory CD45RA+ cells. The method was immunoSEQ multiplex PCR; TCRdb's version includes in-frame clones alone and lacks a portion of them. Of roughly 2 million clones in the sample, roughly 95% were seen once. Sequencing input: naive CD8+ T cells sorted from blood. The receptors derive from a young man in good health.

This clone was recorded only once. The V and J genes are TRBV7-9 and TRBJ2-5; D ambiguous. In germline, CDR1 is SEHNR, CDR2 FQNEAQ (reference sequence). The CDR3 is made up of 15 amino acids. Trimming pared 1 base from V and 1 base from J, leaving 10 bases between. The CDR3 DNA reads as TGTGCCAGCAGCTTAGTAGGATTCGGCCAAGAGACCCAGTACTTC. Protein product: CASSLVGFGQETQYF.

The chain couples TRBV15 to TRBJ1-3; D remains ambiguous. The CDR3 is made up of 17 amino acids. CDR1 and CDR2 from the germline V gene are LNHNV and YYDKDF (reference sequence). The ends were cut back, 3 bases at V and 2 bases at J, with 17 bases in the middle. Here the CDR3 DNA reads TGTGCCACCAGCAGCCCCCGCGAACTCCCCCCTGGAAACACCATATATTTT. Translating gives CATSSPRELPPGNTIYF.

This clone has only one observation. This chain uses TRBV13 with TRBJ2-5; no definite D call. CDR1 and CDR2 (germline): PRHDT, FYEKMQ (reference sequence). This CDR3 has 14 amino acids. Trimming stripped 5 bases from V and 1 base from J, with 11 bases between. CDR3 sequence (DNA): TGTGCCAGCAGCCCGAGCCGGAGCCAAGAGACCCAGTACTTC. Amino acids: CASSPSRSQETQYF.

V gene TRBV7-6 combines with J gene TRBJ1-1; a possible D gene is TRBD1 (5 bases). The CDR3 covers 14 residues. The V gene's germline CDR1 is SGHVS and CDR2 FNYEAQ. V gave up 0 bases and J gave up 7 bases, with 12 bases separating them. CDR3 in amino acids: CASSLAFGGVEAFF. The CDR3 DNA follows: TGTGCCAGCAGCTTAGCGTTCGGGGGAGTTGAAGCTTTCTTT.

This clone was recorded only once. V is TRBV28 and J is TRBJ2-1; no definite D call. V shed 4 bases and J shed 0 bases, with 13 bases lying between them. The CDR3 loop spans 16 amino acids. CDR1 and CDR2 from the germline V gene are MDHEN and SYDVKM. This chain's CDR3 is CASSSLAESSYNEQFF. The CDR3, as DNA: TGTGCCAGCAGTTCCCTCGCAGAGAGCTCCTACAATGAGCAGTTCTTC.

The chain carries TRBV4-1 and TRBJ2-7; 9 bases align to TRBD1. Germline-derived CDR1 and CDR2 are MGHRA and YSYEKL. The ends lost 4 bases at V and 0 bases at J; junction bases unmatched: 4. CDR3 length equals 15 residues. CDR3 nucleotides: TGCGCCAGCAGCCTAGAGGGACAGGGCTCCTACGAGCAGTACTTC. As protein: CASSLEGQGSYEQYF.

This chain's CDR3 is CASTPGTEHYEQYF. In DNA form, the CDR3 reads TGTGCCAGCACTCCCGGGACAGAACACTACGAGCAGTACTTC. The genes are TRBV7-2 and TRBJ2-7, with 7 bases fitting TRBD1. Germline V gives CDR1 SGHTA, CDR2 FQGNSA. Trimming removed 7 bases from V and 3 bases from J; junction bases left unmatched: 9. CDR3 size: 14 residues.

V is TRBV5-5 and J is TRBJ2-1; D tentatively reads TRBD1 or TRBD2 (5 bases each). Trimming left V 1 base short and J 0 bases short, with 11 bases between. This CDR3 is built from 16 residues. Germline CDR1 is SGHKS and CDR2 is YYEKEE (reference sequence). CDR3 region: CASSLWDVGSYNEQFF. The CDR3 DNA follows: TGTGCCAGCAGCTTGTGGGACGTAGGCTCCTACAATGAGCAGTTCTTC. Using reference TRBV5-5 and TRBJ2-1 for the parts outside the CDR3, the full variable domain is DAGVTQSPTHLIKTRGQQVTLRCSPISGHKSVSWYQQVLGQGPQFIFQYYEKEERGRGNFPDRFSARQFPNYSSELNVNALLLGDSALYLCASSLWDVGSYNEQFFGPGTRLTVL.

This chain connects TRBV29-1 to TRBJ2-1; 8 bases are a match to TRBD2. Losses at the gene ends were 7 bases for V and 0 bases for J; bases not matched to a gene: 11. Germline V gives CDR1 SQVTM, CDR2 ANQGSEA. The length of the CDR3 is 16 residues. CDR3 loop: CSAAQVLAASYNEQFF. CDR3 coding DNA: TGCAGCGCCGCCCAGGTACTAGCGGCCTCCTACAATGAGCAGTTCTTC.

The chain recombines TRBV2 with TRBJ2-1; 7 bases are shared with TRBD1. The CDR3 has 15 amino acids. The germline CDR1 and CDR2 sequences are SNHLY and FYNNEI. V trimming: 6 bases; J trimming: 4 bases; junction bases outside the gene matches: 9. The DNA for the CDR3 is TGTGCCAGCAGCGCGACAGGGCCGCGGTACAATGAGCAGTTCTTC. Protein: CASSATGPRYNEQFF.

V and J are TRBV18 and TRBJ2-1; 7 positions match TRBD2. This CDR3 region has 11 residues. Germline V gene sequence: CDR1 KGHSH, CDR2 LQKENI. The junction had 0 bases not matched to a gene; V was cut back by 6 bases and J by 7 bases. Written as DNA, the CDR3 is TGTGCCAGCTCGGGGGGGAATGAGCAGTTCTTC. Its translation: CASSGGNEQFF. The variable domain in full, completed from reference TRBV18 and TRBJ2-1, reads NAGVMQNPRHLVRRRGQEARLRCSPMKGHSHVYWYRQLPEEGLKFMVYLQKENIIDESGMPKERFSAEFPKEGPSILRIQQVVRGDSAAYFCASSGGNEQFFGPGTRLTVL.

The chain recombines TRBV10-3 with TRBJ2-7; 11 positions agree with TRBD1. The CDR3 consists of 14 residues. The V segment lost 2 bases and the J segment 6 bases; nucleotides outside the gene matches: 3. Germline-derived CDR1 and CDR2 are ENHRY and SYGVKD. The CDR3 nucleotides read TGTGCCATCAGTGAGGGACAGGGGGCGAGCGAGCAGTACTTC. It translates to CAISEGQGASEQYF.